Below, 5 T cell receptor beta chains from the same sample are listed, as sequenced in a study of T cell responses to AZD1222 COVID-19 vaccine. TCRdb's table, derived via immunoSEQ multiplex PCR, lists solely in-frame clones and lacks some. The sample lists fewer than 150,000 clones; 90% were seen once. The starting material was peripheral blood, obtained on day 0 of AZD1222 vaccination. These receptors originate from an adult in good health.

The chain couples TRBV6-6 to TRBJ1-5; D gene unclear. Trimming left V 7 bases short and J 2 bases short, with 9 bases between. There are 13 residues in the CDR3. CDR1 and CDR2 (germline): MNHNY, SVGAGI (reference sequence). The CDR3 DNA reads TGTGCCAGCACCCCGTCGGGCAATCAGCCCCAGCATTTT. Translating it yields CASTPSGNQPQHF.

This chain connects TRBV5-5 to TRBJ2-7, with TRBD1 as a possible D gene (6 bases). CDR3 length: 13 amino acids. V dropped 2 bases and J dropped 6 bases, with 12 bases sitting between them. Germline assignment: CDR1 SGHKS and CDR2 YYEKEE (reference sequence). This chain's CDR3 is CASSFRDNLEQYF. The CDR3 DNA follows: TGTGCCAGCAGCTTTCGGGACAACCTCGAGCAGTACTTC. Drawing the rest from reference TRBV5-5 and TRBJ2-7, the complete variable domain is DAGVTQSPTHLIKTRGQQVTLRCSPISGHKSVSWYQQVLGQGPQFIFQYYEKEERGRGNFPDRFSARQFPNYSSELNVNALLLGDSALYLCASSFRDNLEQYFGPGTRLTVT.

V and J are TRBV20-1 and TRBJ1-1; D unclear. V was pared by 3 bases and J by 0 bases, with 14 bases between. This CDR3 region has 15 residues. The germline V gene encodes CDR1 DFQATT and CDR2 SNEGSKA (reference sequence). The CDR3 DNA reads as TGCAGTGCTAGTCCCTTTCACCGATTGAACACTGAAGCTTTCTTT. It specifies CSASPFHRLNTEAFF.

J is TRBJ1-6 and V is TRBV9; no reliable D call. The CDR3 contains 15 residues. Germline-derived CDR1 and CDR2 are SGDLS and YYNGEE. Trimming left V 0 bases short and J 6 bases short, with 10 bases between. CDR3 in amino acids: CASSVGSEANSPLHF. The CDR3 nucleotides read TGTGCCAGCAGCGTAGGTTCAGAGGCTAATTCACCCCTCCACTTT.

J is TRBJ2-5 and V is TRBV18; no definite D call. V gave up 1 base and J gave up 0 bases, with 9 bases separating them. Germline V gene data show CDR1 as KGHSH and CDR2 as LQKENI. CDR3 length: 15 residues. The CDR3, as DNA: TGTGCCAGCTCACCACAAGGAGTGTACCAAGAGACCCAGTACTTC. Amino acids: CASSPQGVYQETQYF. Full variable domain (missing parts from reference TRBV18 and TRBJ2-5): NAGVMQNPRHLVRRRGQEARLRCSPMKGHSHVYWYRQLPEEGLKFMVYLQKENIIDESGMPKERFSAEFPKEGPSILRIQQVVRGDSAAYFCASSPQGVYQETQYFGPGTRLLVL.